What follows is one TCR beta chain and its context. The data originate from a study of blood T cell repertoires in COVID-19. Study-level information: The study drew acute and convalescent COVID-19 samples from the United States, Italy and Spain.

Produced via immunoSEQ multiplex PCR; TCRdb's table is partial and in-frame only. The sample has roughly 230,000 clones; roughly 80% are singletons. This CDR3 has 17 residues. The germline CDR1 and CDR2 sequences are PRHDT and FYEKMQ (reference sequence). V was shortened by 5 bases and J by 5 bases, with 24 bases between the two germline ends. The V and J genes are TRBV13 and TRBJ2-5, with a possible D match to TRBD2 (6 bases). This TCR came from a woman at least 80 years old with acute or convalescent COVID-19. Specimen: peripheral blood. CDR3 in amino acids: CASSGRQSGVLWETQYF. CDR3 nucleotides: TGTGCCAGCAGCGGGAGGCAGAGTGGGGTCCTTTGGGAGACCCAGTACTTC.